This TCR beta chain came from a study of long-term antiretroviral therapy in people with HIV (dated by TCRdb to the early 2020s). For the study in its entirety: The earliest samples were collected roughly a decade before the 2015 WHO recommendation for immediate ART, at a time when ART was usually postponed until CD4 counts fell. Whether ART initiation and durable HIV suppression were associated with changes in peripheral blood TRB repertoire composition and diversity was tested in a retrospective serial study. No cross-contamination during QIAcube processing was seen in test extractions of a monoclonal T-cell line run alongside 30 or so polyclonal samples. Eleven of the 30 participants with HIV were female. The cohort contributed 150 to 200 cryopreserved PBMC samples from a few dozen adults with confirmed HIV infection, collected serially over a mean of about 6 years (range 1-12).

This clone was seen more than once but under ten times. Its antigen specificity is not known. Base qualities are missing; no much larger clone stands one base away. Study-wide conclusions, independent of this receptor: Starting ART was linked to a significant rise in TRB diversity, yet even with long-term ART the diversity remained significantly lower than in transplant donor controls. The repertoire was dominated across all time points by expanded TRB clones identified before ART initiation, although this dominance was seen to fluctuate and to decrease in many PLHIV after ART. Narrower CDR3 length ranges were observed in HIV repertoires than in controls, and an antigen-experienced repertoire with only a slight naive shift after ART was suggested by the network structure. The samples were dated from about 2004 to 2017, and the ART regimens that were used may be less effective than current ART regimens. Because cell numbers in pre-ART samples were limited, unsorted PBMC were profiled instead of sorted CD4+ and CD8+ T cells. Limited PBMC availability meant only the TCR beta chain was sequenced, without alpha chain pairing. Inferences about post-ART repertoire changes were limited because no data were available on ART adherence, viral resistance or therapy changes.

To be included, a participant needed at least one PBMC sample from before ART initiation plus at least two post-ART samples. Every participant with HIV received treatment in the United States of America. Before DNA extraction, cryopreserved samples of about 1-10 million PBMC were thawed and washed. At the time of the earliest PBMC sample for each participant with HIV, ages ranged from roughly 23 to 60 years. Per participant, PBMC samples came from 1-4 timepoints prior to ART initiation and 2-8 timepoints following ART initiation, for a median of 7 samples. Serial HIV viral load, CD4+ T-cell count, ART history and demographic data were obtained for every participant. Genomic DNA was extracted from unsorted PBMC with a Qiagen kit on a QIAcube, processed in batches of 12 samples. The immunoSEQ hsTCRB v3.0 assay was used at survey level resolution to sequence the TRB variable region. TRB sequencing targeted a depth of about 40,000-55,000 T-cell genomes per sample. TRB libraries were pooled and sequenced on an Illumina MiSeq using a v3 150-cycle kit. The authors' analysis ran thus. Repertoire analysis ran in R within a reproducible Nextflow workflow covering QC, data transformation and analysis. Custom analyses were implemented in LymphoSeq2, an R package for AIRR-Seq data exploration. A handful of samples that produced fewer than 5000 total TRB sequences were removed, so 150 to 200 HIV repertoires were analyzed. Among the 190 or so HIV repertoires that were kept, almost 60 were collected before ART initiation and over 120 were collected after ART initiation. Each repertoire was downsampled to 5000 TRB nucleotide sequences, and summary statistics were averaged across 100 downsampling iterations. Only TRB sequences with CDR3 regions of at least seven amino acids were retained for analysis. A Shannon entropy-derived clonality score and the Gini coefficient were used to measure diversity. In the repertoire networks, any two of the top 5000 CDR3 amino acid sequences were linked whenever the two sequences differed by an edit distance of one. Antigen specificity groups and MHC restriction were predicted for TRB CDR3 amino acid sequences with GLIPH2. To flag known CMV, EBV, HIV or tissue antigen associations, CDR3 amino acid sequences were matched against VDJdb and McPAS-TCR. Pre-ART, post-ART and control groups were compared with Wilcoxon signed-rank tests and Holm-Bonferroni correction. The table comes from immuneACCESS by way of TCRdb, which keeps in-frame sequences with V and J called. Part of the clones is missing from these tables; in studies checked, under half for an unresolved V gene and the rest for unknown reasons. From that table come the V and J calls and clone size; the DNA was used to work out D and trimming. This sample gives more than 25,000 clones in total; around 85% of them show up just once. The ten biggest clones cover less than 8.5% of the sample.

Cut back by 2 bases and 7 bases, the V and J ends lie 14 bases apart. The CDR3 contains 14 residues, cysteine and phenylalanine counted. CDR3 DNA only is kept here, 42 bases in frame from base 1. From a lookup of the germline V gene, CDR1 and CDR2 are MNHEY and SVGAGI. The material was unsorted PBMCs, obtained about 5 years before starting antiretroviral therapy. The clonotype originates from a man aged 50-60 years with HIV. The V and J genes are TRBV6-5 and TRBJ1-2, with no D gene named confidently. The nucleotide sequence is TGTGCCAGCAGTTACGAGGGAAGAAGAGGTGGCTACACCTTC. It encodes CASSYEGRRGGYTF.